The 10 T cell receptor beta chains below come from one sample, sequenced in a study of T cells in localized non-small cell lung cancer. Clones were sequenced by immunoSEQ multiplex PCR, and TCRdb holds only the in-frame ones, with some missing. The sample lists 38,000 or so clones, around 86% seen once, with about 5.6% in the top ten. This specimen consisted of peripheral blood mononuclear cells, obtained before any cancer treatment. These receptors all come from a male donor aged 60 or older with stage II lung adenocarcinoma.

The gene calls are TRBV6-6 and TRBJ1-6, with 10 bases identical to TRBD1. In germline, CDR1 is MNHNY, CDR2 SVGAGI (reference sequence). The CDR3 contains 14 residues. Trimming removed 7 bases from V and 10 bases from J; junction bases left unmatched: 7. Written as DNA, the CDR3 is TGTGCCAGCACCTTTGGACAGGGGGAATCACCCCTCCACTTT. This codes for CASTFGQGESPLHF.

The genes are TRBV5-6 and TRBJ2-3, with 7 bases identical to TRBD2. The CDR3 loop spans 16 amino acids. Losses at the gene ends were 4 bases for V and 3 bases for J; bases not matched to a gene: 11. Looked up from germline, CDR1 is SGHDT and CDR2 is YYEEEE. The CDR3, as DNA: TGTGCCAGCAGCACCCTCCTAGCGGTCCTAACAGATACGCAGTATTTT. Amino acid sequence: CASSTLLAVLTDTQYF.

The CDR3 nucleotides read TGTGCCAGCAGTGGCAATGTCTATGGCTACACCTTC. Protein: CASSGNVYGYTF. V gene TRBV28 combines with J gene TRBJ1-2; D is unresolved. V was clipped by 5 bases and J by 4 bases, with 8 bases between them. Looked up from germline, CDR1 is MDHEN and CDR2 is SYDVKM. The CDR3 extends over 12 amino acids.

The chain links TRBV2 to TRBJ2-5, with a possible D match to TRBD2 (5 bases). Germline assignment: CDR1 SNHLY and CDR2 FYNNEI. V was cut by 6 bases and J by 3 bases, with 8 bases left in between. CDR3 length: 12 amino acids. CDR3 sequence reads: CASREEEETQYF. The CDR3 DNA reads TGTGCCAGCAGGGAGGAGGAAGAGACCCAGTACTTC. The variable domain in full, completed from reference TRBV2 and TRBJ2-5, reads EPEVTQTPSHQVTQMGQEVILRCVPISNHLYFYWYRQILGQKVEFLVSFYNNEISEKSEIFDDQFSVERPDGSNFTLKIRSTKLEDSAMYFCASREEEETQYFGPGTRLLVL.

The chain combines TRBV25-1 with TRBJ2-2, with 8 positions matching TRBD1. Looked up from germline, CDR1 is MGHDK and CDR2 is SYGVNS. With V trimmed by 6 bases and J by 2 bases, 5 bases remained unmatched. The CDR3 consists of 15 residues. CDR3 protein: CASRVDRENTGELFF. CDR3 sequence (DNA): TGTGCCAGCAGGGTGGACAGGGAAAACACCGGGGAGCTGTTTTTT. Full variable domain (outside the CDR3, taken from reference TRBV25-1 and TRBJ2-2): EADIYQTPRYLVIGTGKKITLECSQTMGHDKMYWYQQDPGMELHLIHYSYGVNSTEKGDLSSESTVSRIRTEHFPLTLESARPSHTSQYLCASRVDRENTGELFFGEGSRLTVL.

The V and J genes are TRBV29-1 and TRBJ2-3, with TRBD1 matching 8 bases. Germline V gives CDR1 SQVTM, CDR2 ANQGSEA. V lost 6 bases to trimming and J lost 5 bases; unmatched junction nucleotides: 13. The length of the CDR3 is 15 residues. The CDR3 DNA reads as TGCAGCGTCCTAGCGAGGACAGGGAGAGGAGATACGCAGTATTTT. Translation: CSVLARTGRGDTQYF.

J is TRBJ1-1 and V is TRBV9, with 10 bases aligning to TRBD1. This CDR3 comprises 14 residues. Germline V gene sequence: CDR1 SGDLS, CDR2 YYNGEE. Trimming at V came to 0 bases and at J to 11 bases, leaving 7 bases not matched to a gene. The CDR3 region is CASSVVADRGTAFF. The CDR3 DNA reads TGTGCCAGCAGCGTAGTGGCGGACAGGGGGACCGCTTTCTTT.

The rearrangement links TRBV28 to TRBJ1-2; D remains ambiguous. V shed 3 bases and J shed 8 bases, with 10 bases lying between them. The CDR3 length is 12 residues. Germline CDR1 is MDHEN and CDR2 is SYDVKM. The DNA for the CDR3 is TGTGCCAGCAGTTTTTCCGGGTCGGGCTACACCTTC. It specifies CASSFSGSGYTF.

The chain uses TRBV25-1 and TRBJ1-2; D gene ambiguous. V lost 3 bases and J lost 11, with 19 bases in between. This CDR3 region has 14 residues. Germline V CDR1 and CDR2: MGHDK, SYGVNS. In DNA form, the CDR3 reads TGTGCCAGCAGTGAGGTTGGCGGGCCGGCGCTGTACACCTTC. This codes for CASSEVGGPALYTF.

The chain combines TRBV19 with TRBJ2-5; tentatively, D is TRBD1 or TRBD2 (5 bases each). The CDR3 is 16 residues long. Germline-derived CDR1 and CDR2 are LNHDA and SQIVND (reference sequence). Trimming took 1 base from V and 2 from J, leaving 14 bases between them. This CDR3 reads CASSIGGGIFQETQYF. The CDR3 nucleotides read TGTGCCAGTAGTATAGGTGGGGGAATATTTCAAGAGACCCAGTACTTC.